Each of the 20 T cell receptor beta chains below was sequenced from the same sample in a study of patients and donors after allogeneic stem cell transplantation. TCRdb passed the RT-PCR reads through MiXCR, listing each CDR3 protein once. The sample carries approximately 99,000 distinct CDR3 sequences, roughly 37% recorded once. The sequencing input was blood, either unsorted or a sorted T cell fraction (not recorded which). These receptors came from a human donor who was either an allogeneic HSCT recipient or a stem cell or donor lymphocyte infusion donor (not recorded which). It is not recorded whose cells these are; they may come from a transplant donor.

The chain is built from TRBV5-1 and TRBJ2-7, with 7 bases that match TRBD1. CDR3 length: 17 residues. Germline CDR1 is SGHRS and CDR2 is YFSETQ. J lost 0 bases, V lost 1 base, and 10 bases had no gene match. The CDR3: CASSLIPGTVLSYEQYF. Written as DNA, the CDR3 is TGCGCCAGCAGCTTGATCCCCGGGACAGTCCTCTCCTACGAGCAGTACTTC.

For the CDR3, the DNA is TGTGCCAGCAGCCAATCGGGACAGGGGGAGTTGGATAGCAATCAGCCCCAGCATTTT. It encodes CASSQSGQGELDSNQPQHF. The rearrangement uses TRBV4-2 and TRBJ1-5; TRBD1 aligns across 11 bases. The germline gives CDR1 LGHNA, CDR2 YNFKEQ. This CDR3 is built from 19 residues. Trimming removed 2 bases from V and 0 bases from J; junction bases left unmatched: 9.

The J gene is TRBJ2-1, the V gene TRBV6-5; TRBD2 matches 8 bases. The V and J ends lost 1 base and 7 bases, in that order; junction bases with no gene match: 6. The CDR3 length is 15 residues. The germline gives CDR1 MNHEY, CDR2 SVGAGI. This CDR3 is CASSYWTSPKNEQFF. The CDR3 DNA reads TGTGCCAGCAGTTACTGGACTAGCCCAAAGAATGAGCAGTTCTTC.

This sequence joins TRBV12-3 or TRBV12-4 and TRBJ1-6; no clear D gene. With 1 base removed from V and 9 bases from J, the gap between germline ends came to 4 bases. The length of the CDR3 is 12 residues. The CDR3 region is CASSLEGSPLHF. The DNA for the CDR3 is TGTGCCAGCAGTTTAGAGGGTTCACCCCTCCACTTT.

The V gene is TRBV28, the J gene TRBJ2-4; D is uncertain. The V gene lost 3 bases and the J gene lost 0 bases, with 6 bases spanning the gap. CDR1 and CDR2 (germline): MDHEN, SYDVKM. The CDR3 loop spans 14 amino acids. The CDR3 region is CASSFGLAKNIQYF. The DNA for the CDR3 is TGTGCCAGCAGTTTTGGGCTAGCCAAAAACATTCAGTACTTC.

This clonotype was observed a handful of times. The chain has TRBV6-5 and TRBJ1-3; D gene uncertain. Germline values: CDR1 MNHEY, CDR2 SVGAGI. The CDR3 length is 16 residues. The V gene lost 0 bases and the J gene lost 2 bases, with 11 bases spanning the gap. CDR3 in DNA: TGTGCCAGCAGTTACTCGACACCCGGGACTGGAAACACCATATATTTT. Amino acid sequence: CASSYSTPGTGNTIYF.

This clonotype was counted a few times. The chain has TRBV25-1 and TRBJ2-4; 10 nucleotides agree with TRBD1. The V gene end was trimmed by 1 base and the J gene end by 6 bases; junction bases not matched to a gene: 3. CDR3 size: 15 residues. The germline V gene encodes CDR1 MGHDK and CDR2 SYGVNS. CDR3 residues: CASSEFRDRGNIQYF. Written as DNA, the CDR3 is TGTGCCAGCAGTGAATTCCGGGACAGGGGAAACATTCAGTACTTC.

There are a few counts of this clonotype. The chain links TRBV28 to TRBJ1-2; tentative D call: TRBD1 (6 bases). V was cut by 8 bases and J by 4 bases, with 11 bases left in between. The CDR3 contains 12 residues. From germline, CDR1 is MDHEN and CDR2 SYDVKM. The CDR3 sequence is CASGQGFYGYTF. CDR3 bases: TGTGCCAGCGGCCAGGGGTTCTATGGCTACACCTTC.

This rearrangement joins TRBV5-1 to TRBJ2-5, with D uncertain. Trimming stripped 4 bases from V and 4 bases from J, with 11 bases between. The length of the CDR3 is 13 residues. Germline CDR1 reads SGHRS; CDR2 reads YFSETQ. The CDR3 sequence: CASSPTGGETQYF. The CDR3 bases are TGCGCCAGCAGCCCTACGGGTGGAGAGACCCAGTACTTC.

This sequence joins TRBV28 and TRBJ2-1, with D possibly matching TRBD1 (6 bases). V was cut by 5 bases and J by 6 bases, with 14 bases left in between. This CDR3 has 14 amino acids. Germline CDR1 is MDHEN and CDR2 is SYDVKM. The CDR3 loop reads CASSARTAANEQFF. The CDR3 region has the DNA TGTGCCAGCAGTGCGCGGACAGCAGCCAATGAGCAGTTCTTC.

The chain has TRBV20-1 and TRBJ1-6; TRBD1 might be the D (5 bases). V lost 3 bases and J 10 bases, leaving 10 bases between the germline ends. CDR1 is DFQATT and CDR2 is SNEGSKA in the germline V gene (reference sequence). The CDR3 spans 12 residues. The CDR3 sequence is CSASPRVSPLHF. The CDR3 DNA reads as TGCAGTGCTAGTCCCAGGGTCTCACCCCTCCACTTT.

The gene calls are TRBV12-3 or TRBV12-4 and TRBJ2-3; D possibly corresponds to TRBD2 (5 bases). Trimming took off 0 bases at V and 0 bases at J, with 7 bases between the two ends. The CDR3 has 15 amino acids. The CDR3 bases are TGTGCCAGCAGTTTAGCAGCGGCCAGCACAGATACGCAGTATTTT. Its translation: CASSLAAASTDTQYF.

The V and J genes are TRBV7-9 and TRBJ2-3; TRBD2 is a possible D gene (5 bases). CDR1 and CDR2 from the germline V gene are SEHNR and FQNEAQ (reference sequence). The CDR3 totals 16 residues. V gave up 1 base and J gave up 1 base, with 12 bases separating them. The CDR3 is CASSLVPGSRTDTQYF. The CDR3 region has the DNA TGTGCCAGCAGCTTAGTGCCGGGGAGTCGCACAGATACGCAGTATTTT.

The CDR3 nucleotides are TGTGCCACCAGCAGATACAGGGTTGGTCAGCCCCAGCATTTT. Its translation: CATSRYRVGQPQHF. The J gene is TRBJ1-5, the V gene TRBV15; D possibly corresponds to TRBD1 (6 bases). From germline, CDR1 is LNHNV and CDR2 YYDKDF (reference sequence). The germline V and J ends were trimmed by 2 bases and 6 bases, with 11 bases remaining between them. The CDR3 totals 14 residues.

This chain links TRBV7-2 with TRBJ1-3; possibly TRBD1 for D (5 bases). Germline V gives CDR1 SGHTA, CDR2 FQGNSA. The length of the CDR3 is 17 residues. V lost 3 bases, J lost 2 bases, and 17 bases lay in between. For the CDR3, the DNA is TGTGCCAGCAGCTTTAGGTCGAAGGGGCCCCCTGGAAACACCATATATTTT. Its protein is CASSFRSKGPPGNTIYF.

This clonotype was counted a few times. The chain joins TRBV27 to TRBJ2-7, with unresolved D. Trimming took 4 bases from V and 2 from J, leaving 15 bases between them. The CDR3 covers 15 residues. Germline V gene data show CDR1 as MNHEY and CDR2 as SMNVEV (reference sequence). The CDR3 is CASSSPLTGTYEQYF. DNA of the CDR3: TGTGCCAGCAGTTCCCCCCTGACTGGCACCTACGAGCAGTACTTC.

V gene TRBV28 combines with J gene TRBJ2-2, with D possibly TRBD2 on 5 matching bases. V lost 7 bases to trimming and J lost 0 bases, with 15 bases between them. The CDR3 runs to 16 residues. Germline CDR1 MDHEN, CDR2 SYDVKM. The CDR3 region has the DNA TGTGCCAGCACCCTCCGGGGTCAGCCGAACACCGGGGAGCTGTTTTTT. Its translation: CASTLRGQPNTGELFF. The variable domain in full, with the rest retrieved from reference TRBV28 and TRBJ2-2, is DVKVTQSSRYLVKRTGEKVFLECVQDMDHENMFWYRQDPGLGLRLIYFSYDVKMKEKGDIPEGYSVSREKKERFSLILESASTNQTSMYLCASTLRGQPNTGELFFGEGSRLTVL.

The chain recombines TRBV5-1 with TRBJ2-1, with D unclear. V lost 1 base to trimming and J lost 0 bases, with 11 bases between them. This CDR3 contains 16 residues. The germline V gene has CDR1 SGHRS and CDR2 YFSETQ. Written as DNA, the CDR3 is TGCGCCAGCAGCTTGAGGCAGGCGAGCTCCTACAATGAGCAGTTCTTC. Its translation: CASSLRQASSYNEQFF.

V is TRBV4-3 and J is TRBJ2-7; D gene uncertain. Germline V gene lookup returns CDR1 LGHNA and CDR2 YSLEER. The ends were cut back, 4 bases at V and 6 bases at J, with 22 bases in the middle. The CDR3 loop spans 16 amino acids. The CDR3 nucleotides read TGCGCCAGCAGCCGCAAATGGACCTCCACGGCCTCCGAGCAGTACTTC. As protein: CASSRKWTSTASEQYF.

The chain combines TRBV7-9 with TRBJ2-4; D not certain. Germline V gives CDR1 SEHNR, CDR2 FQNEAQ (reference sequence). The CDR3 covers 14 residues. The V end lost 2 bases, the J end lost 6 bases, and 11 bases lay between the germline ends. Written as DNA, the CDR3 is TGTGCCAGCAGCTTAATCGCCACTGCAAACATTCAGTACTTC. It is translated as CASSLIATANIQYF. Full variable domain (outside the CDR3, taken from reference TRBV7-9 and TRBJ2-4): DTGVSQNPRHKITKRGQNVTFRCDPISEHNRLYWYRQTLGQGPEFLTYFQNEAQLEKSRLLSDRFSAERPKGSFSTLEIQRTEQGDSAMYLCASSLIATANIQYFGAGTRLSVL.